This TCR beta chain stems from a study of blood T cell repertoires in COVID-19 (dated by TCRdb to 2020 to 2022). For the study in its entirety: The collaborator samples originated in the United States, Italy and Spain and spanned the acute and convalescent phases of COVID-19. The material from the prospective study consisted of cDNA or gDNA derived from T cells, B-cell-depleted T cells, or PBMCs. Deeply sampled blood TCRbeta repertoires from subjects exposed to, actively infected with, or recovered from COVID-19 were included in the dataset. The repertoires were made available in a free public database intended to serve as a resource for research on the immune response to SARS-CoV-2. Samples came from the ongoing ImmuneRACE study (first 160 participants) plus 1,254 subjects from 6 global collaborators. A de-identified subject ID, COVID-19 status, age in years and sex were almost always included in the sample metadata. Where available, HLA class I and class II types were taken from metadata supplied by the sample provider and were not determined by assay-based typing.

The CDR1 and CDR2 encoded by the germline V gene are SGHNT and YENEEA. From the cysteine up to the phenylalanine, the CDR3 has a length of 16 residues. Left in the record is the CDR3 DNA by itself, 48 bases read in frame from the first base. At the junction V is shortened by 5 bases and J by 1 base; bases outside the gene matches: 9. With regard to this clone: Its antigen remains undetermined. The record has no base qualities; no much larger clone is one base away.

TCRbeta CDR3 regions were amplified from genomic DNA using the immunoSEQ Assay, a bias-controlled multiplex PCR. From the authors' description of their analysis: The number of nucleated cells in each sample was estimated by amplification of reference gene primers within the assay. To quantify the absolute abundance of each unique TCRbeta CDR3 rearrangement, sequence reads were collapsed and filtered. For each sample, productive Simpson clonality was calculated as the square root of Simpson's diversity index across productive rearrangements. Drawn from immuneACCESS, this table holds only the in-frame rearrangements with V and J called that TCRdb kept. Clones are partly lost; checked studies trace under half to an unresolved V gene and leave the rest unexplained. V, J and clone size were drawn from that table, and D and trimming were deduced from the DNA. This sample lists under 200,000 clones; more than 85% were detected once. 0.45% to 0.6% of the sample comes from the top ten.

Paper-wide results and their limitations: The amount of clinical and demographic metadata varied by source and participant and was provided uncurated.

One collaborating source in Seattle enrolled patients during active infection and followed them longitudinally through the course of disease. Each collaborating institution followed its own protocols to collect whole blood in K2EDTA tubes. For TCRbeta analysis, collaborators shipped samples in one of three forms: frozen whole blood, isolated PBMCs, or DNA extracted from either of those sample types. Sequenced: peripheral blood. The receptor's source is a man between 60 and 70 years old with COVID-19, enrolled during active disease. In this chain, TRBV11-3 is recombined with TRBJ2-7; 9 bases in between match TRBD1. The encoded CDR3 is CASSQGPGTGSYEQYF. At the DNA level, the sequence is TGTGCCAGCAGCCAGGGACCCGGGACAGGGTCCTACGAGCAGTACTTC.